Listed here are 32 T cell receptor beta chains from one sample, sequenced in a study of cytomegalovirus exposure and HLA in healthy donors. 60 Vbeta and 13 Jbeta primers were used in PCR. Clones were read by immunoSEQ multiplex PCR, and TCRdb kept only the in-frame ones, dropping some. The sample yields around 130,000 clones, about 78% seen once. The sequenced sample was PBMCs. The receptors were gathered from a man in his fifties in good health and CMV-seronegative.

The CDR3 spells CASSNIGGETQYF. CDR3 nucleotides: TGTGCCAGCAGCAATATCGGCGGAGAGACCCAGTACTTC. The chain joins TRBV21-1 to TRBJ2-5; TRBD2 was called by the table and not checked on the DNA. TRBV21-1 is an annotated pseudogene. The length of the CDR3 is 13 residues.

This rearrangement joins TRBV10-3 to TRBJ1-1; D remains ambiguous. Trimming took 4 bases from V and 4 from J, leaving 13 bases between them. Germline CDR1 reads ENHRY; CDR2 reads SYGVKD. The CDR3 has 14 amino acids. In DNA, the CDR3 is TGTGCCATCAGTGTAGAGGGAGCGGCCACTGAAGCTTTCTTT. Encoded protein: CAISVEGAATEAFF.

The CDR3: CASSYRTGMETQYF. Written as DNA, the CDR3 is TGTGCCAGCAGCTACCGGACAGGGATGGAGACCCAGTACTTC. The chain uses TRBV7-8 and TRBJ2-5, with 8 bases lining up with TRBD1. This CDR3 has 14 amino acids. Germline-derived CDR1 and CDR2 are SGHVS and FQNEAQ. J was trimmed by 5 bases and V by 4 bases; bases with no gene match: 6.

The chain combines TRBV13 with TRBJ2-3; 8 nucleotides agree with TRBD1. The CDR3 runs to 15 residues. Germline loops: CDR1 PRHDT, CDR2 FYEKMQ (reference sequence). V trimming: 5 bases; J trimming: 7 bases; junction bases outside the gene matches: 11. The CDR3: CASSTTGASWNTQYF. DNA for the CDR3: TGTGCCAGCAGCACGACAGGGGCTAGCTGGAATACGCAGTATTTT.

The chain uses TRBV30 and TRBJ2-7; 8 bases line up with TRBD2. The CDR3 loop spans 13 amino acids. J gave up 5 bases and V 3 bases, and 6 bases lay outside the gene matches. Germline lookup yields CDR1 GTSNPN and CDR2 SVGIG (reference sequence). The CDR3, as DNA: TGTGCCTGGAGGTCCGGGAGGGTCCACGAGCAGTACTTC. Translating it yields CAWRSGRVHEQYF.

V is TRBV5-1 and J is TRBJ2-2, with D tentatively TRBD1 (5 bases). V lost 0 bases to trimming and J lost 4 bases, with 7 bases between them. Germline V gene data show CDR1 as SGHRS and CDR2 as YFSETQ. This CDR3 is 14 amino acids long. DNA for the CDR3: TGCGCCAGCAGCTTGGGACAGCCCACCGGGGAGCTGTTTTTT. Translating gives CASSLGQPTGELFF. The full variable domain, in which reference TRBV5-1 and TRBJ2-2 provide the parts outside the CDR3, is KAGVTQTPRYLIKTRGQQVTLSCSPISGHRSVSWYQQTPGQGLQFLFEYFSETQRNKGNFPGRFSGRQFSNSRSEMNVSTLELGDSALYLCASSLGQPTGELFFGEGSRLTVL.

The chain links TRBV6-5 to TRBJ1-2; D gene ambiguous. The CDR3 totals 12 residues. The V end was cut by 4 bases, the J end by 7 bases, with 10 bases between. Germline lookup yields CDR1 MNHEY and CDR2 SVGAGI. CDR3 bases: TGTGCCAGCAGTTCTAGGATTAGTGGCTACACCTTC. This encodes CASSSRISGYTF.

The chain combines TRBV27 with TRBJ1-2; a weak D match, TRBD1 (6 bases). The V gene lost 5 bases and the J gene lost 4 bases, with 17 bases spanning the gap. Germline-derived CDR1 and CDR2 are MNHEY and SMNVEV (reference sequence). The CDR3 has 15 amino acids. CDR3 protein: CASSPQGSGGYGYTF. The CDR3 region has the DNA TGTGCCAGCAGTCCCCAGGGGTCGGGGGGCTATGGCTACACCTTC.

The chain links TRBV19 to TRBJ2-1, with 9 bases fitting TRBD2. This CDR3 comprises 17 residues. V lost 6 bases and J lost 7; bases outside the gene matches: 16. CDR1 is LNHDA, CDR2 SQIVND, per germline (reference sequence). This CDR3 is CASSPPIAGAVRNEQFF. The CDR3 region has the DNA TGTGCCAGTAGCCCCCCCATAGCGGGAGCGGTTCGGAATGAGCAGTTCTTC.

CDR3 loop: CASSFGTGSGYEQYF. For the CDR3, the DNA is TGTGCCAGCAGCTTCGGGACAGGCTCTGGCTACGAGCAGTACTTC. The J gene is TRBJ2-7, the V gene TRBV5-6; 8 nucleotides line up with TRBD1. V lost 2 bases, J lost 3 bases, and 7 bases stayed unmatched. Germline CDR1 is SGHDT and CDR2 is YYEEEE. The CDR3 runs 15 residues.

The chain recombines TRBV5-1 with TRBJ2-1; D may correspond to TRBD1 or TRBD2 (5 bases each). The ends were cut back, 4 bases at V and 0 bases at J, with 17 bases in the middle. The CDR3 has 17 amino acids. Germline assignment: CDR1 SGHRS and CDR2 YFSETQ. CDR3 nucleotide sequence: TGCGCCAGCAGCCTGGAGGTGGGGCCAAGCTCCTACAATGAGCAGTTCTTC. This gives the protein CASSLEVGPSSYNEQFF.

The gene calls are TRBV19 and TRBJ2-7; possible D gene TRBD2, 6 bases. Germline V gene sequence: CDR1 LNHDA, CDR2 SQIVND (reference sequence). The CDR3 loop spans 15 amino acids. Trimming shortened V by 0 bases and J by 2 bases, and 11 bases separated the two germline ends. The CDR3 nucleotides read TGTGCCAGTAGTATAGAAAAGGGAGGTGCCTACGAGCAGTACTTC. Its protein product is CASSIEKGGAYEQYF.

V and J are TRBV7-3 and TRBJ1-5; 9 positions agree with TRBD1. Per germline, CDR1 SGHTA and CDR2 FQGTGA. The CDR3 length is 14 residues. Trimming removed 6 bases from V and 7 bases from J; junction bases left unmatched: 7. The CDR3, as DNA: TGTGCCAGCAGGTCGGGACAGGGAGGACAGCCCCAGCATTTT. Translated, it gives CASRSGQGGQPQHF.

The J gene is TRBJ1-1, the V gene TRBV5-1; D unresolved. Between the trimmed V and J ends, which lost 1 base and 6 bases, there was a span of 16 bases. Looked up from germline, CDR1 is SGHRS and CDR2 is YFSETQ. CDR3 length: 15 residues. Here the CDR3 reads CASSLSGSILSEAFF. The CDR3 DNA follows: TGCGCCAGCAGCTTGAGCGGGTCGATTTTGTCTGAAGCTTTCTTT.

The V gene is TRBV7-9, the J gene TRBJ2-1; D is unresolved. The CDR3 has 13 residues. CDR1 SEHNR and CDR2 FQNEAQ come from the germline V gene (reference sequence). The V and J ends lost 2 bases and 8 bases respectively, with 10 bases between them. In DNA, the CDR3 is TGTGCCAGCAGCTTAAGCGTTAAGGATGAGCAGTTCTTC. Protein product: CASSLSVKDEQFF.

The chain couples TRBV28 to TRBJ1-5, with D perhaps matching TRBD1 (6 bases). CDR3 length: 12 residues. V was clipped by 9 bases and J by 4 bases, with 10 bases between them. Germline V gene sequence: CDR1 MDHEN, CDR2 SYDVKM. For the CDR3, the DNA is TGTGCCAGTAGACAGGCTAATCAGCCCCAGCATTTT. Its protein product is CASRQANQPQHF.

The rearrangement links TRBV7-9 to TRBJ2-7; possible D gene TRBD1, 6 bases. This CDR3 spans 13 amino acids. V was clipped by 5 bases and J by 5 bases, with 13 bases between them. Per the germline V gene, CDR1 is SEHNR and CDR2 is FQNEAQ (reference sequence). CDR3 in amino acids: CASSHRETDEQYF. The CDR3 bases are TGTGCCAGCAGCCACAGGGAGACCGACGAGCAGTACTTC.

This clone was observed a handful of times. The J gene is TRBJ1-1, the V gene TRBV11-2; no reliable D call. The germline V gene encodes CDR1 SGHAT and CDR2 FQNNGV. The CDR3 is 12 residues long. V dropped 5 bases and J dropped 1 base, with 5 bases sitting between them. CDR3 region: CASSEGNTEAFF. The CDR3 coding sequence is TGTGCCAGCAGCGAGGGGAACACTGAAGCTTTCTTT.

The rearrangement uses TRBV20-1 and TRBJ1-1; maybe TRBD1 (5 bases). Germline CDR1 is DFQATT and CDR2 is SNEGSKA (reference sequence). This CDR3 is built from 11 residues. V was pared by 1 base and J by 7 bases, with 7 bases between. CDR3: CSARVGDEAFF. The CDR3, as DNA: TGCAGTGCTAGAGTAGGGGATGAAGCTTTCTTT.

The rearrangement links TRBV7-2 to TRBJ1-2; the match to TRBD1 covers 9 bases. Germline loops: CDR1 SGHTA, CDR2 FQGNSA. Germline trimming cut 1 base from V and 3 bases from J; bases unmatched to any gene: 3. The CDR3 extends over 15 amino acids. The CDR3 is CASSLGRDRDYGYTF. The CDR3 DNA follows: TGTGCCAGCAGCTTAGGCCGGGACAGGGACTATGGCTACACCTTC.

The gene calls are TRBV6-5 and TRBJ1-5; D remains ambiguous. The CDR3 totals 15 residues. With 5 bases removed from V and 0 bases from J, the gap between germline ends came to 11 bases. Germline-derived CDR1 and CDR2 are MNHEY and SVGAGI. CDR3 DNA sequence: TGTGCCAGCAGTCAGTCGTATTATAGCAATCAGCCCCAGCATTTT. Translation gives CASSQSYYSNQPQHF.

This sequence joins TRBV4-1 and TRBJ2-3, with D unresolved. Trimming stripped 0 bases from V and 2 bases from J, with 12 bases between. CDR3 length: 16 amino acids. Germline V gene data show CDR1 as MGHRA and CDR2 as YSYEKL. CDR3 bases: TGCGCCAGCAGCCAAGAGGCGGTGCGTCCCACAGATACGCAGTATTTT. Protein: CASSQEAVRPTDTQYF.

V gene TRBV19 combines with J gene TRBJ2-4; TRBD1 agrees at 10 bases. The CDR3 is 19 amino acids. V dropped 7 bases and J dropped 3; count of bases not matched to a gene: 18. The germline CDR1 and CDR2 sequences are LNHDA and SQIVND (reference sequence). CDR3 sequence: CASTQTGTGAQRGKNIQYF. In DNA, the CDR3 is TGTGCCAGTACCCAAACCGGGACAGGGGCGCAACGCGGCAAAAACATTCAGTACTTC.

The genes are TRBV2 and TRBJ2-7; D uncertain. Deletions cut 1 base from V and 7 bases from J, with 8 bases between. Germline assignment: CDR1 SNHLY and CDR2 FYNNEI. This CDR3 is 12 amino acids long. Here the CDR3 DNA reads TGTGCCAGCAGTGAAGAACACCAAGAGCAGTACTTC. Residues: CASSEEHQEQYF.

The J gene is TRBJ2-4, the V gene TRBV6-1, with 9 nucleotides matching TRBD2. The germline V gene has CDR1 MNHNS and CDR2 SASEGT. Losses at the gene ends were 4 bases for V and 0 bases for J; bases not matched to a gene: 16. This CDR3 is 20 amino acids long. The CDR3 reads CASSGEMVAGASGAKNIQYF. CDR3 DNA sequence: TGTGCCAGCAGTGGAGAGATGGTAGCGGGAGCCTCGGGAGCCAAAAACATTCAGTACTTC.

This clone has a single count. The rearrangement joins TRBV6-5 to TRBJ2-5; TRBD2 agrees at 8 bases. This CDR3 spans 13 amino acids. The V gene's germline CDR1 is MNHEY and CDR2 SVGAGI. The ends lost 7 bases at V and 4 bases at J; junction bases unmatched: 5. CDR3 nucleotide sequence: TGTGCCAGCACCGGGGGGGTCGGAGAGACCCAGTACTTC. Protein product: CASTGGVGETQYF.

The V and J genes are TRBV18 and TRBJ2-1, with D perhaps TRBD2 (6 bases). Trimming cost V 2 bases and J 1 base, with 18 bases left between them. This CDR3 has 18 residues. Germline CDR1 is KGHSH and CDR2 is LQKENI. The chain's CDR3 is CASSPFSGLAQSYNEQFF. The CDR3 bases are TGTGCCAGCTCACCATTCAGCGGGTTGGCCCAATCCTACAATGAGCAGTTCTTC.

The chain links TRBV7-8 to TRBJ1-2; maybe TRBD1 (5 bases). This CDR3 comprises 13 residues. V lost 5 bases to trimming and J lost 5 bases, with 12 bases between them. Germline lookup yields CDR1 SGHVS and CDR2 FQNEAQ. CDR3 amino acids: CASSQDRRYGYTF. The CDR3 DNA reads as TGTGCCAGCAGCCAAGACAGACGGTATGGCTACACCTTC. The full variable domain, in which reference TRBV7-8 and TRBJ1-2 provide the parts outside the CDR3, is GAGVSQSPRYKVAKRGQDVALRCDPISGHVSLFWYQQALGQGPEFLTYFQNEAQLDKSGLPSDRFFAERPEGSVSTLKIQRTQQEDSAVYLCASSQDRRYGYTFGSGTRLTVV.

V gene TRBV27 combines with J gene TRBJ1-1; possibly TRBD1 for D (5 bases). Germline lookup yields CDR1 MNHEY and CDR2 SMNVEV (reference sequence). This CDR3 region has 14 residues. Trimming left V 2 bases short and J 2 bases short, with 9 bases between. The CDR3 sequence: CASSLRGRNTEAFF. The CDR3 coding sequence is TGTGCCAGCAGTTTAAGGGGTAGAAACACTGAAGCTTTCTTT.

DNA of the CDR3: TGTGCCATCAGTGAGGAGTTCCCCCTCCAAGAGACCCAGTACTTC. This sequence encodes CAISEEFPLQETQYF. The V gene is TRBV10-3, the J gene TRBJ2-5; D not resolved. Germline V gene data show CDR1 as ENHRY and CDR2 as SYGVKD. V was trimmed by 2 bases and J by 1 base, leaving 11 bases between them. The CDR3 runs to 15 residues.

This clone occurred once. The rearrangement joins TRBV6-6 to TRBJ1-5, with D hard to call. This CDR3 has 15 amino acids. Germline CDR1 MNHNY, CDR2 SVGAGI (reference sequence). Trimming shortened V by 4 bases and J by 6 bases, and 16 bases separated the two germline ends. CDR3 in amino acids: CASSSSRTDTQPQHF. The CDR3 DNA sequence: TGTGCCAGCAGTTCCAGCAGAACAGATACTCAGCCCCAGCATTTT.

V and J are TRBV2 and TRBJ2-7; 8 nucleotides line up with TRBD1. Germline loops: CDR1 SNHLY, CDR2 FYNNEI. CDR3 length equals 15 residues. Trimming at V came to 7 bases and at J to 0 bases, leaving 8 bases not matched to a gene. For the CDR3, the DNA is TGTGCCAGCATGTTGGACAGGGTGACCTCCTACGAGCAGTACTTC. Translating gives CASMLDRVTSYEQYF. The full variable domain, in which reference TRBV2 and TRBJ2-7 provide the parts outside the CDR3, is EPEVTQTPSHQVTQMGQEVILRCVPISNHLYFYWYRQILGQKVEFLVSFYNNEISEKSEIFDDQFSVERPDGSNFTLKIRSTKLEDSAMYFCASMLDRVTSYEQYFGPGTRLTVT.